This T cell receptor (beta chain) was captured in a study of cytomegalovirus exposure and HLA in healthy donors (dated by TCRdb to 2016 to 2017). As for the study more broadly: According to a later analysis, the roughly 120 validation repertoires were produced on the same platform as the roughly 700 repertoires of the first cohort. The aim of the study was to test whether cataloging public T cell receptors could identify signatures of past pathogen exposure. Besides the first cohort of 666 subjects, a separate validation cohort made up of over a hundred different subjects was used. To predict cytomegalovirus infection status, the study combined high-throughput TCR immunosequencing, statistical association of individual TCRs with disease status, and machine learning.

Separate from the approximately 700-subject first cohort, the validation cohort of 120 subjects was the group to which the donors belonged. Measured from the cysteine to the phenylalanine, the CDR3 is 13 residues long. Only CDR3 DNA is held: 39 bases, read in frame from base 1. Between the V and J ends, shortened by 6 bases and 5 bases respectively, the junction contains 16 bases. The germline V gene gives CDR1 as SQVTM and CDR2 as ANQGSEA. Details on this clone: Its antigen has not been determined. Nothing much larger sits one base from this clone, and base qualities are not available.

The library was obtained by the immunoSEQ multiplex PCR assay. The authors' pipeline ran thus. To diagnose cytomegalovirus status from the catalog of TCR beta chain sequences, a statistical classification framework was built. Here the immuneACCESS table is served through TCRdb, limited to in-frame sequences with V and J called. Missing clones are a known gap in these copies; in checked studies unresolved V genes cover under half, and the rest lacks a known reason. The D gene and trimming were derived from the DNA, and the V and J assignments and clone size from that table. The sample yields around 150,000 clones; approximately 90% were counted once. The ten largest clonotypes hold 0.6% to 0.8% of the sample. Paper-wide results and their limitations: The classifier was reported to diagnose cytomegalovirus status with high specificity and sensitivity in both the original and validation cohorts. All 120 or so repertoires were used to score co-occurrence in the validation cohort in a later analysis, because that analysis had no HLA typing for the cohort. The study gave a list of under 200 TCR beta chains associated with cytomegalovirus. A few of the identified cytomegalovirus-associated TCR beta chains were confirmed in vitro to be specific for cytomegalovirus antigens. According to the authors, the approach could potentially be generalized to other disease states and immunological phenotypes. A later analysis found that TCRs clustered in the first cohort also tended to co-occur in the 95 to 150 validation repertoires, with approximately 93% of cluster scores above 0. While some public TCRs were present in many individuals, most TCR sequences turned up only very rarely across donors.

Sequencing used PBMCs. This sequence uses TRBV29-1 and TRBJ2-5; TRBD1 might be the D gene, on 6 matching bases. The clonotype originates from a man aged 18 to 35 in good health and CMV-seronegative. The sequenced DNA: TGCAGCGTGGAAACAGGGTTGTGGGAGACCCAGTACTTC. It encodes CSVETGLWETQYF.